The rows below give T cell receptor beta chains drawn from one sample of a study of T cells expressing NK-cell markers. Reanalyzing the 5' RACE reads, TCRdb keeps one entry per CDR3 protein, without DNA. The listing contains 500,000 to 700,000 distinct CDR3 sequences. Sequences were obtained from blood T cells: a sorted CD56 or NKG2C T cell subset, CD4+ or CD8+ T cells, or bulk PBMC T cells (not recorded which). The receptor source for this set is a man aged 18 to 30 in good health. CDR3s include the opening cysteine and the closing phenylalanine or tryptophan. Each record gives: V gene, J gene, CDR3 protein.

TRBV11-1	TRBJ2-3	CASSLTGGEDTQYF
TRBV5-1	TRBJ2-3	CASRPRAEADTQYF
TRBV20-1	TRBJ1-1	CSAPAYRGSMNTEAFF
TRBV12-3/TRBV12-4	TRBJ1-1	CASSRGVDTEAFF
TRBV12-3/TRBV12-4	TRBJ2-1	CASSPSRVLDEQFF
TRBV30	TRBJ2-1	CAWSVTPRNEQFF
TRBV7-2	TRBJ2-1	CASSRTSRDNEQFF
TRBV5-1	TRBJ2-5	CASSSLAGQETQYF
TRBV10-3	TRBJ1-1	CATGTDAKTEAFF
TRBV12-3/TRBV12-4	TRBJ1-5	CASTEGRGGNQPQHF
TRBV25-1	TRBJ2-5	CAYIARGFQETQYF
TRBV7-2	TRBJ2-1	CASSLASSGYWVSSYNEQFF
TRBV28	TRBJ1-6	CASTPRTGRSSPLHF
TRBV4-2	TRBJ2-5	CASSQGRDWSRETQYF
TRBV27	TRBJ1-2	CATKRGLYGYTF
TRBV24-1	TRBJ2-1	CATSPSGYNEQFF
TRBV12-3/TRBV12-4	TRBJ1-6	CASSLALQRGNSPLHF
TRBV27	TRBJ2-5	CASSRSGQKETQYF
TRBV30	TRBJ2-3	CAWSGLAGGDTQYF
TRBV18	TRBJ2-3	CASSRLTGTDTQYF
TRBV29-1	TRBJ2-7	CSVRNSGSSYEQYF
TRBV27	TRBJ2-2	CASSRGQSGTGELFF
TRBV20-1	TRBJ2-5	CSARGDRGRETQYF
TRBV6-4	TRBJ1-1	CASSKDRGLNTEAFF
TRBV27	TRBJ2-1	CASSARDYAVNEQFF
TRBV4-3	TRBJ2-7	CASSQDGQAAASYEQYF
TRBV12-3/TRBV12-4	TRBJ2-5	CASSFWGGRAGATQYF
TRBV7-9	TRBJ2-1	CASSVMESEQFF
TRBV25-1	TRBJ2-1	CASRYRDGYYNEQFF
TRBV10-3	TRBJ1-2	CAISTLGTAGYTF
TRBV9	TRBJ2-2	CASSVGSLNTGELFF
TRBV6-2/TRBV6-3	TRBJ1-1	CASSYPLQGVNTEAFF